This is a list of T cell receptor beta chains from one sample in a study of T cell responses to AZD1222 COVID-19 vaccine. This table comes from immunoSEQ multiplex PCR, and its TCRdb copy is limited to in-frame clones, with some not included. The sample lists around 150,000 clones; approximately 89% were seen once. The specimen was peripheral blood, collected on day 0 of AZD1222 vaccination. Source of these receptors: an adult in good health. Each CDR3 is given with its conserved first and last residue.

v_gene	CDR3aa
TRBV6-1	CASSEASSRYTQYF
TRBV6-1	CASSEVMNTEAFF
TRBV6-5	CASSYGTGLETQYF
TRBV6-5	CASSRRRPYEQYF
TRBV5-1	CASSLAGTANTEAFF
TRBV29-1	CSVEGFYDTEAFF
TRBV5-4	CASSLVGRPGEQYF
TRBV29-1	CSVLDTGELFF
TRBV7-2	CASSLRASAETQYF
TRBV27	CASSLSRGRQETQYF
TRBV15	CATSREAGAGFDTQYF
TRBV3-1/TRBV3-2	CASSQEPGRDYGYTF
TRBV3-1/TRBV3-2	CASSQDSGRLTKNIQYF
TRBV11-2	CASSIRPRGYNEQFF
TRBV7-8	CASSSGQGANQPQHF
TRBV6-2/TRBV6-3	CASSSTDLNYGYTF
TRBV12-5	CASGWTGTGDYFNTF
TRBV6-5	CASSGGRRANTEAFF
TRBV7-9	CASSLAGDRNPYEQYF
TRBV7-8	CASSLHRTGGGYTF
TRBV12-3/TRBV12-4	CASGRVETQYF
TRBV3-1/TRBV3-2	CASSQQTGTSGIIHTQYF
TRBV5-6	CASSPVGQGKNYGYTF
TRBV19	CASSRGGQGLFF
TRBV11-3	CASSLEGSSYNEQFF
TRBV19	CASLRTVPSNQPQHF
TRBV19	CASRPGLAGGGETQYF
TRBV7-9	CASSRDNTNEQFF
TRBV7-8	CASSFRGRAVGGNTIYF